This T cell receptor beta chain was retrieved from a study of T cell repertoires in cytomegalovirus infection. Across the study: The authors used CMV epitopes that were HLA-C-restricted (recently identified) and HLA-B-restricted (well studied). Matching HLA type, along with CMV infection, was indicated by public TCR beta signatures. The study, taken as a whole, reports: Based on cumulative public TCR beta family frequency, carriers of CMV plus the relevant HLA were identified. The ex vivo response showed dominance by HLA-C-restricted CMV-specific TCR beta clonotypes.

In TCRdb, the reads were re-called with MiXCR into one record per CDR3 protein. The table has 570,000 or so distinct CDR3 sequences, under 45% seen once. The CDR3 is made up of 13 amino acids. The germline gives CDR1 SQVTM, CDR2 ANQGSEA. As regards this clonotype: Its antigen is unidentified.

The sequenced sample was cultured PBMCs, obtained from culture after CMV antigen stimulation. This receptor was identified in a human donor in good health (CMV status not recorded). Some clones in this sample may be carry-over from other donors' samples. The chain uses TRBV29-1 and TRBJ2-7, with a possible D match to TRBD2 (7 bases). The end of the DNA fits TRBJ2-1 better, so the J call may be wrong. This CDR3 reads CSVVGGRAHEQFF. DNA for the CDR3: TGCAGCGTTGTCGGGGGGCGCGCCCACGAGCAGTTCTTC.